A single sample gave rise to the 31 T cell receptor beta chains below, sequenced in a study of beta chain features in type 1 diabetes. Every isolated RNA sample was fully reverse transcribed, so sequencing captured expressed TCRB transcripts. Only in-frame clones appear in the TCRdb table, and some are missing; sequencing was by immunoSEQ multiplex PCR. This table holds 300,000 to 450,000 clones, around a fifth found once. The sequencing input was naive CD4+ T cells from blood. These receptors were collected from a woman between 18 and 29 years old in good health.

This clone has only a few counts. The CDR3 loop is CASSLGLAGPNEQFF. The CDR3 DNA sequence: TGTGCCAGCAGCTTGGGACTAGCGGGACCCAATGAGCAGTTCTTC. This chain joins TRBV5-4 and TRBJ2-1, with 11 bases fitting TRBD2. The CDR3 length is 15 residues. From germline, CDR1 is SGHNT and CDR2 YYREEE (reference sequence). The V and J ends lost 0 bases and 6 bases, in that order; junction bases with no gene match: 2.

This clone appeared many times. The chain links TRBV15 to TRBJ2-6; D is undetermined. The germline V gene encodes CDR1 LNHNV and CDR2 YYDKDF (reference sequence). This CDR3 contains 13 residues. V was clipped by 9 bases and J by 0 bases, with 6 bases between them. The CDR3 region has the DNA TGTGCCACGAGGAGCTCTGGGGCCAACGTCCTGACTTTC. It encodes CATRSSGANVLTF.

The rearrangement joins TRBV5-1 to TRBJ1-2; maybe TRBD1 (5 bases). V was pared by 4 bases and J by 3 bases, with 10 bases between. Germline V gene data show CDR1 as SGHRS and CDR2 as YFSETQ. This CDR3 is built from 13 residues. This CDR3 reads CASSESGHYGYTF. The DNA of the CDR3 is TGCGCCAGCAGCGAATCAGGGCACTATGGCTACACCTTC. The full variable domain, completed using reference TRBV5-1 and TRBJ1-2, is KAGVTQTPRYLIKTRGQQVTLSCSPISGHRSVSWYQQTPGQGLQFLFEYFSETQRNKGNFPGRFSGRQFSNSRSEMNVSTLELGDSALYLCASSESGHYGYTFGSGTRLTVV.

The rearrangement links TRBV11-2 to TRBJ2-7, with a possible D match to TRBD2 (6 bases). From germline, CDR1 is SGHAT and CDR2 FQNNGV. The V end was cut by 5 bases, the J end by 4 bases, with 12 bases between. The length of the CDR3 is 13 residues. The CDR3 region is CASSLLEGYEQYF. In DNA form, the CDR3 reads TGTGCCAGCAGCCTACTGGAGGGGTACGAGCAGTACTTC.

There are a few counts of this clone. This chain links TRBV7-2 with TRBJ1-5; TRBD1 might be the D (5 bases). The V and J ends lost 6 bases and 4 bases respectively, with 19 bases between them. The length of the CDR3 is 16 residues. The V gene's germline CDR1 is SGHTA and CDR2 FQGNSA. CDR3 sequence: CASSSQVGGPNQPQHF. DNA of the CDR3: TGTGCCAGCAGTTCTCAGGTGGGGGGACCTAATCAGCCCCAGCATTTT.

This clone occurred a few times. This sequence joins TRBV11-2 and TRBJ2-3, with D hard to call. Germline V CDR1 and CDR2: SGHAT, FQNNGV. Trimming removed 5 bases at V and 7 bases at J, with 7 bases between. The CDR3 has 11 residues. The chain's CDR3 is CASSVINTQYF. The CDR3 DNA reads as TGTGCCAGCAGCGTTATAAATACGCAGTATTTT.

The chain uses TRBV4-3 and TRBJ1-2; no reliable D call. V lost 4 bases and J 2 bases, leaving 20 bases between the germline ends. The germline V gene encodes CDR1 LGHNA and CDR2 YSLEER. This CDR3 contains 17 residues. CDR3 residues: CASSPQSQNSGNYGYTF. The CDR3 DNA reads as TGCGCCAGCAGCCCCCAGTCTCAAAACTCGGGGAACTATGGCTACACCTTC.

This clone was detected a few times. The V and J genes are TRBV30 and TRBJ2-7, with 7 bases identical to TRBD1. The V and J ends lost 4 bases and 5 bases, in that order; junction bases with no gene match: 8. The CDR3 spans 13 residues. In germline, CDR1 is GTSNPN, CDR2 SVGIG (reference sequence). In DNA form, the CDR3 reads TGTGCCTGGATCCGACCAGGGGGAAACGAGCAGTACTTC. This translates into CAWIRPGGNEQYF.

This clone has only a few counts. V is TRBV7-2 and J is TRBJ2-7; D possibly corresponds to TRBD1 (6 bases). Germline V gene lookup returns CDR1 SGHTA and CDR2 FQGNSA. The CDR3 has 17 amino acids. V was cut by 2 bases and J by 0 bases, with 17 bases left in between. The CDR3 sequence: CASSLQKTGTYSYEQYF. Here the CDR3 DNA reads TGTGCCAGCAGCTTACAGAAGACAGGTACCTACTCCTACGAGCAGTACTTC.

In nucleotides, the CDR3 is TGTGCCACCAGCGTCGGAGGGGAGACCCAGTACTTC. This gives the protein CATSVGGETQYF. The chain is built from TRBV15 and TRBJ2-5, with D perhaps matching TRBD2 (6 bases). Germline V gene lookup returns CDR1 LNHNV and CDR2 YYDKDF (reference sequence). The CDR3 has 12 residues. Trimming left V 5 bases short and J 5 bases short, with 9 bases between.

This clone was seen a handful of times. This chain connects TRBV13 to TRBJ1-2; D not resolved. Germline V lookup: CDR1 PRHDT, CDR2 FYEKMQ (reference sequence). The CDR3 extends over 14 amino acids. Trimming shortened V by 2 bases and J by 8 bases, and 15 bases separated the two germline ends. The CDR3 spells CASSLPSQAAGYTF. CDR3 nucleotide sequence: TGTGCCAGCAGCTTACCCTCCCAAGCCGCAGGCTACACCTTC.

This clone occurred a few times. V gene TRBV6-6 combines with J gene TRBJ2-7; 7 nucleotides agree with TRBD1. The CDR3 covers 13 residues. V was pared by 5 bases and J by 1 base, with 2 bases of the junction left unmatched. CDR1 is MNHNY, CDR2 SVGAGI, per germline (reference sequence). The CDR3 is CASSHRGSYEQYF. The CDR3 bases are TGTGCCAGCAGTCACAGGGGTTCCTACGAGCAGTACTTC.

The rearrangement joins TRBV5-1 to TRBJ2-3; no reliable D call. Trimming shortened V by 5 bases and J by 0 bases, and 7 bases separated the two germline ends. CDR1 is SGHRS, CDR2 YFSETQ, per germline. The CDR3 is 13 amino acids. The CDR3 is CASSKLSTDTQYF. CDR3 in DNA: TGCGCCAGCAGTAAACTCAGCACAGATACGCAGTATTTT. Variable domain in full (rest from reference TRBV5-1 and TRBJ2-3): KAGVTQTPRYLIKTRGQQVTLSCSPISGHRSVSWYQQTPGQGLQFLFEYFSETQRNKGNFPGRFSGRQFSNSRSEMNVSTLELGDSALYLCASSKLSTDTQYFGPGTRLTVL.

In its sample, this clone was seen a few times. The chain couples TRBV9 to TRBJ2-2, with 10 bases aligning to TRBD1. This CDR3 spans 15 amino acids. J gave up 1 base and V 5 bases, and 2 bases lay outside the gene matches. Germline lookup yields CDR1 SGDLS and CDR2 YYNGEE. The CDR3 here is CASSRTGGNTGELFF. CDR3 in DNA: TGTGCCAGCAGTCGGACAGGGGGGAACACCGGGGAGCTGTTTTTT.

This clone has only a few counts. The genes are TRBV7-3 and TRBJ2-7; TRBD1 might be the D (5 bases). Trimming took off 0 bases at V and 5 bases at J, with 8 bases between the two ends. This CDR3 contains 13 residues. Germline V CDR1 and CDR2: SGHTA, FQGTGA. CDR3 residues: CASSLTGPDEQYF. The CDR3 bases are TGTGCCAGCAGCTTAACGGGGCCCGACGAGCAGTACTTC.

This clone was observed a handful of times. The gene calls are TRBV5-1 and TRBJ2-5; no firm D call. The germline V and J ends were trimmed by 2 bases and 2 bases, with 13 bases remaining between them. The CDR3 contains 15 residues. Germline loops: CDR1 SGHRS, CDR2 YFSETQ. The CDR3 nucleotides read TGCGCCAGCAGCTTTAGTCGCCCTTCTCAAGAGACCCAGTACTTC. Amino acids: CASSFSRPSQETQYF. The full variable domain, rest sourced from reference TRBV5-1 and TRBJ2-5, is KAGVTQTPRYLIKTRGQQVTLSCSPISGHRSVSWYQQTPGQGLQFLFEYFSETQRNKGNFPGRFSGRQFSNSRSEMNVSTLELGDSALYLCASSFSRPSQETQYFGPGTRLLVL.

The gene calls are TRBV18 and TRBJ1-1, with TRBD1 matching 12 bases. CDR1 is KGHSH, CDR2 LQKENI, per germline. J was trimmed by 4 bases and V by 3 bases; bases with no gene match: 6. This CDR3 is built from 16 residues. The DNA for the CDR3 is TGTGCCAGCTCACCCGGGGACAGGGGGCTGGGCACTGAAGCTTTCTTT. It translates to CASSPGDRGLGTEAFF.

The rearrangement joins TRBV5-4 to TRBJ2-3; 13 nucleotides match TRBD2. In germline, CDR1 is SGHNT, CDR2 YYREEE (reference sequence). The J segment lost 4 bases and the V segment lost 5 bases, leaving 4 bases of the junction unmatched. The length of the CDR3 is 15 residues. CDR3 region: CASRLAGGLADTQYF. In DNA form, the CDR3 reads TGTGCCAGCAGACTAGCGGGGGGGCTGGCAGATACGCAGTATTTT.

This clone was recorded a few times. The chain is built from TRBV7-2 and TRBJ1-2; D might be TRBD1 (5 bases). Trimming removed 5 bases at V and 4 bases at J, with 14 bases between. The germline gives CDR1 SGHTA, CDR2 FQGNSA. The CDR3 sequence is 14 residues long. The CDR3 region has the DNA TGTGCCAGCAGCCGAGCCCAGGGTAGCTATGGCTACACCTTC. Encoded protein: CASSRAQGSYGYTF.

This clone turned up a few times. The chain links TRBV5-6 to TRBJ2-5; 9 bases fit TRBD1. Trimming cost V 4 bases and J 5 bases; bases outside gene matches: 9. From germline, CDR1 is SGHDT and CDR2 YYEEEE. The CDR3 runs to 15 residues. CDR3 amino acids: CASSGGTGTGETQYF. The CDR3 DNA follows: TGTGCCAGCAGCGGGGGGACAGGGACAGGGGAGACCCAGTACTTC.

The rearrangement joins TRBV6-1 to TRBJ2-7; D perhaps matches TRBD1 (5 bases). Between the trimmed V and J ends, which lost 10 bases and 0 bases, there was a span of 13 bases. Germline assignment: CDR1 MNHNS and CDR2 SASEGT. There are 13 residues in the CDR3. The CDR3 DNA follows: TGTGCCACCTGGGGCAGGCCCTCCTACGAGCAGTACTTC. Translated, it gives CATWGRPSYEQYF.

The rearrangement uses TRBV29-1 and TRBJ1-2; 7 bases align to TRBD1. The CDR3 totals 12 residues. CDR1 and CDR2 from the germline V gene are SQVTM and ANQGSEA. V shed 6 bases and J 5 bases; nucleotides not matched to a gene: 6. The CDR3 bases are TGCAGCGTCATCGACAGGGTATATGGCTACACCTTC. Translation: CSVIDRVYGYTF. Combining the CDR3 with reference TRBV29-1 and TRBJ1-2 gives the whole variable domain SAVISQKPSRDICQRGTSLTIQCQVDSQVTMMFWYRQQPGQSLTLIATANQGSEATYESGFVIDKFPISRPNLTFSTLTVSNMSPEDSSIYLCSVIDRVYGYTFGSGTRLTVV.

The chain couples TRBV7-2 to TRBJ2-1; 7 nucleotides agree with TRBD1. CDR3 length: 17 residues. CDR1 SGHTA and CDR2 FQGNSA come from the germline V gene. The V segment lost 3 bases and the J segment 0 bases; nucleotides outside the gene matches: 8. The CDR3, as DNA: TGTGCCAGCAGCTTTCTGACAGGGATAAGCTCCTACAATGAGCAGTTCTTC. Encoded protein: CASSFLTGISSYNEQFF.

This clone has more than one count but fewer than ten. The chain carries TRBV5-6 and TRBJ2-5; D perhaps matches TRBD2 (6 bases). V was pared by 4 bases and J by 4 bases, with 11 bases between. The CDR3 is made up of 13 amino acids. The germline gives CDR1 SGHDT, CDR2 YYEEEE. The CDR3 spells CASSRDFRETQYF. The CDR3 DNA follows: TGTGCCAGCAGCCGGGACTTCAGAGAGACCCAGTACTTC.

This clone was detected a few times. The chain employs TRBV9 and TRBJ2-7; D call uncertain. The CDR3 has 14 amino acids. Germline-derived CDR1 and CDR2 are SGDLS and YYNGEE. With 3 bases removed from V and 6 bases from J, the gap between germline ends came to 16 bases. CDR3 residues: CASSEVGSPSEQYF. The CDR3 DNA sequence: TGTGCCAGCAGCGAGGTGGGCTCCCCTTCCGAGCAGTACTTC.

The chain has TRBV7-3 and TRBJ2-3, with TRBD2 identical over 10 bases. Trimming at V came to 2 bases and at J to 4 bases, leaving 0 bases not matched to a gene. Germline V gene lookup returns CDR1 SGHTA and CDR2 FQGTGA. The CDR3 length is 14 residues. CDR3 nucleotide sequence: TGTGCCAGCAGCTTAGGACTAGCGGCAGATACGCAGTATTTT. It yields the protein CASSLGLAADTQYF.

This clone was seen a few times. The J gene is TRBJ2-5, the V gene TRBV5-1; 13 bases line up with TRBD2. V lost 3 bases and J lost 5; bases outside the gene matches: 4. CDR3 length: 15 amino acids. Per the germline V gene, CDR1 is SGHRS and CDR2 is YFSETQ. In DNA, the CDR3 is TGCGCCAGCAGCTCCGGGACTAGCGGGACCGAGACCCAGTACTTC. Its translation is CASSSGTSGTETQYF.

CDR3 DNA: TGCGCCAGCAGCCCAGGGACAGGGGGCTGGGGCTATGGCTACACCTTC. Its translation: CASSPGTGGWGYGYTF. The chain combines TRBV5-1 with TRBJ1-2; 12 positions agree with TRBD1. The V and J ends lost 4 bases and 4 bases, in that order; junction bases with no gene match: 8. Germline loops: CDR1 SGHRS, CDR2 YFSETQ. CDR3 length equals 16 residues.

This chain joins TRBV23-1 and TRBJ2-5; 8 bases match TRBD2. TRBV23-1 is an ORF, with its function uncertain. Trimming took 4 bases from V and 5 from J; bases not matched to a gene: 9. This CDR3 comprises 15 residues. CDR3 DNA: TGCGCCAGCAGTCCTCCACGGGGGGGCGGTGAGACCCAGTACTTC. Encoded protein: CASSPPRGGGETQYF.

This rearrangement joins TRBV4-1 to TRBJ2-7; 7 nucleotides align to TRBD1. Germline loops: CDR1 MGHRA, CDR2 YSYEKL. V trimming: 2 bases; J trimming: 0 bases; junction bases outside the gene matches: 7. The CDR3 length is 16 residues. The CDR3 DNA sequence: TGCGCCAGCAGCCAACCGGGGACAGCCAGCTCCTACGAGCAGTACTTC. This sequence encodes CASSQPGTASSYEQYF.

This clone has a single count. V usage is TRBV7-2 and J usage is TRBJ2-3, with TRBD2 matching over 11 bases. Germline lookup yields CDR1 SGHTA and CDR2 FQGNSA. J was trimmed by 4 bases and V by 7 bases; bases with no gene match: 10. The CDR3 is made up of 16 amino acids. CDR3 in DNA: TGTGCCAGCAACGCATTTAGCGGGGGGGCCGCAGATACGCAGTATTTT. It is translated as CASNAFSGGAADTQYF.